This T cell receptor beta chain was recovered during a study of cytomegalovirus exposure and HLA in healthy donors. Study outcomes and limitations: Later analysis identified a missense DCLRE1C variant that was linked to TCR beta V- and J-gene trimming. In vitro data verified a few CMV-associated chains as specific for CMV antigens.

13 Jbeta primers and 60 Vbeta primers were used for the PCR. Libraries were prepared by immunoSEQ multiplex PCR; TCRdb keeps only in-frame clonotypes and omits some of them. The sample contains 150,000 to 200,000 clones, roughly 81% of which appear only once. Trimming cost V 1 base and J 5 bases; bases outside gene matches: 4. The CDR3 runs to 14 residues. Per the germline V gene, CDR1 is SGDLS and CDR2 is YYNGEE. This clone was seen only once. Its specificity is unknown. This chain connects TRBV9 to TRBJ2-5, with TRBD1 matching 8 bases. Specimen: PBMCs. The source is a woman aged 18-29 years in good health and CMV-seropositive. The CDR3 DNA is TGTGCCAGCAGCGTATCAGGGGGCAGGGAGACCCAGTACTTC. This sequence encodes CASSVSGGRETQYF. The full variable domain, with the rest looked up from reference TRBV9 and TRBJ2-5, is DSGVTQTPKHLITATGQRVTLRCSPRSGDLSVYWYQQSLDQGLQFLIQYYNGEERAKGNILERFSAQQFPDLHSELNLSSLELGDSALYFCASSVSGGRETQYFGPGTRLLVL.